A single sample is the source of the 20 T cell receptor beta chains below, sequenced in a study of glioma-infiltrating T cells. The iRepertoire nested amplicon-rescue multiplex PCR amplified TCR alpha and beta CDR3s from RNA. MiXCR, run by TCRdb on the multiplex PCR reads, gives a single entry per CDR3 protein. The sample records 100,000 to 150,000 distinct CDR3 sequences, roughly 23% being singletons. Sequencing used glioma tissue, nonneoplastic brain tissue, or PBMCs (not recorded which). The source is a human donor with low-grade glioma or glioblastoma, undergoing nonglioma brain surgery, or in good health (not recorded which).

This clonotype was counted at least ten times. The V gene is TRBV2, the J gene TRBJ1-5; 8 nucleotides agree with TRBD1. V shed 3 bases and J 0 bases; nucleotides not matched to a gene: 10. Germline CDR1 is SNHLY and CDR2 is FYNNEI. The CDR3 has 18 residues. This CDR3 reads CASSDIGQGWDSNQPQHF. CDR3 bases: TGTGCCAGCAGTGACATTGGACAGGGTTGGGATAGCAATCAGCCCCAGCATTTT.

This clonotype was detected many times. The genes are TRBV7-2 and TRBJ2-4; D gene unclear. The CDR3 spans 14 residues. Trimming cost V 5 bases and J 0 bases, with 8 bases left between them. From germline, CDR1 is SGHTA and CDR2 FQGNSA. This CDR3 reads CASSLQTAKNIQYF. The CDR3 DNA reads TGTGCCAGCAGCCTACAGACAGCCAAAAACATTCAGTACTTC.

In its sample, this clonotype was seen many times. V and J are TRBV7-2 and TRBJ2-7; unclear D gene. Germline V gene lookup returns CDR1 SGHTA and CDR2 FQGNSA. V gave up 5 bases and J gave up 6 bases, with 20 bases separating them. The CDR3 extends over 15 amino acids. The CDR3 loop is CASSSNANRLGEQYF. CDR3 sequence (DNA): TGTGCCAGCAGCAGTAATGCGAACCGCCTGGGCGAGCAGTACTTC.

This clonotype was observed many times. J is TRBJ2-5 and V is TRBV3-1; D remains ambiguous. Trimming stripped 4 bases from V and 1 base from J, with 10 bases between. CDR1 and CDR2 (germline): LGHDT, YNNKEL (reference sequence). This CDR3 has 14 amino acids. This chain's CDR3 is CASSPRRIQETQYF. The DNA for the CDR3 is TGTGCCAGCAGCCCCCGACGGATCCAAGAGACCCAGTACTTC.

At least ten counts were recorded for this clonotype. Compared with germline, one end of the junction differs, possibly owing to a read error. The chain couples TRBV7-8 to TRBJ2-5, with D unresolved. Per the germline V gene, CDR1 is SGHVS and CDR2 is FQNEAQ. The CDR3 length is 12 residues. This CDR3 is CASSPGQGTQYF. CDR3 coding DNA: TGTGCCAGCAGCCCAGGCCAAGGGACCCAGTACTTC.

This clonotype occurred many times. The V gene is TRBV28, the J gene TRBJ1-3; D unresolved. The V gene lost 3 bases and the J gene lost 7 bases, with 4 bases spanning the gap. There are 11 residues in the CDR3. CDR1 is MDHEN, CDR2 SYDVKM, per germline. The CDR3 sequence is CASSLGNTIYF. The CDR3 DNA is TGTGCCAGCAGTTTGGGGAACACCATATATTTT.

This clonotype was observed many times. CDR3 amino acids: CASSFRTEFRKLFF. The CDR3 bases are TGTGCCAGCAGTTTTAGGACAGAATTCCGAAAACTGTTTTTT. The J gene is TRBJ1-4, the V gene TRBV6-1, with D perhaps matching TRBD1 (6 bases). CDR1 and CDR2 (germline): MNHNS, SASEGT. The V gene lost 5 bases and the J gene lost 10 bases, with 17 bases spanning the gap. The CDR3 loop spans 14 amino acids.

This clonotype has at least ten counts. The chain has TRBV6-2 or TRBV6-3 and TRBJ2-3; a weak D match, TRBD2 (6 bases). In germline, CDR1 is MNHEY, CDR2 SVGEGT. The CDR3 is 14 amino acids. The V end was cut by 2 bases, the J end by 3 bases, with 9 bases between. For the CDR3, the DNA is TGTGCCAGCAGTTACACGGGAGTAACAGATACGCAGTATTTT. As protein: CASSYTGVTDTQYF.

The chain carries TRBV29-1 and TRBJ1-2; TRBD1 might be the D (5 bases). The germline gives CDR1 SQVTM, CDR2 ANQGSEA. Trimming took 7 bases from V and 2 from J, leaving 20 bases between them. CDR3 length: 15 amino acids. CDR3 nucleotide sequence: TGCAGCGCTTTGGACACCGGGACGGACAACTATGGCTACACCTTC. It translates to CSALDTGTDNYGYTF.

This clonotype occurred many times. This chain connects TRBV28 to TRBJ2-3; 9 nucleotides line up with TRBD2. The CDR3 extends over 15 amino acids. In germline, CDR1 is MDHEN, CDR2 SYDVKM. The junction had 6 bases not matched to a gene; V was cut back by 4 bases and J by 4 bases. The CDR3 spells CASSSASGTPDTQYF. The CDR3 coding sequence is TGTGCCAGCAGTTCGGCTAGCGGGACCCCAGATACGCAGTATTTT. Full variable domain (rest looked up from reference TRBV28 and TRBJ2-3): DVKVTQSSRYLVKRTGEKVFLECVQDMDHENMFWYRQDPGLGLRLIYFSYDVKMKEKGDIPEGYSVSREKKERFSLILESASTNQTSMYLCASSSASGTPDTQYFGPGTRLTVL.

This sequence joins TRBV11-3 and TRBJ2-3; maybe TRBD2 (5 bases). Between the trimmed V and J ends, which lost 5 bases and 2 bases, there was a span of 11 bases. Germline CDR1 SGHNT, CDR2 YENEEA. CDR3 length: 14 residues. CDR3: CASSVGIATDTQYF. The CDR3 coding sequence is TGTGCCAGCAGCGTCGGGATAGCCACAGATACGCAGTATTTT.

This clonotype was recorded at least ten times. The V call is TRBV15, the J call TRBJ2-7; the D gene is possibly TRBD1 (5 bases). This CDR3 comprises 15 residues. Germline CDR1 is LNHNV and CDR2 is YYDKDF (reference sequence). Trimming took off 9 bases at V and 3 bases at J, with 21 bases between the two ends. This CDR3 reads CATAPQVGEYYEQYF. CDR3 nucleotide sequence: TGTGCCACAGCGCCCCAGGTAGGGGAATACTACGAGCAGTACTTC.

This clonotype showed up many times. CDR3 DNA sequence: TGTGCCACTATGGGAACCTTGAACACTGAAGCTTTCTTT. This gives the protein CATMGTLNTEAFF. This chain joins TRBV2 and TRBJ1-1; D not certain. The CDR3 runs 13 residues. V gave up 10 bases and J gave up 0 bases, with 12 bases separating them. Germline lookup yields CDR1 SNHLY and CDR2 FYNNEI.

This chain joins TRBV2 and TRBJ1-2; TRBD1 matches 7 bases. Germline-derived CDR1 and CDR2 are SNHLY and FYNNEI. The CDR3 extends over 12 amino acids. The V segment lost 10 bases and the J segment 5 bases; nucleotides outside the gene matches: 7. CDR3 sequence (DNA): TGTGCCAAAACGGGGACAGTTTATGGCTACACCTTC. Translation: CAKTGTVYGYTF.

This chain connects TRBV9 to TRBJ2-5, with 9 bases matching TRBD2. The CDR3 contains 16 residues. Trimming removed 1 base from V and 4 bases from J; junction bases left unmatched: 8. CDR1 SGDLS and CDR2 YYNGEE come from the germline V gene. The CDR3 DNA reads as TGTGCCAGCAGCGTATCCCTAGCGGGACGCGGAGAGACCCAGTACTTC. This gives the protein CASSVSLAGRGETQYF.

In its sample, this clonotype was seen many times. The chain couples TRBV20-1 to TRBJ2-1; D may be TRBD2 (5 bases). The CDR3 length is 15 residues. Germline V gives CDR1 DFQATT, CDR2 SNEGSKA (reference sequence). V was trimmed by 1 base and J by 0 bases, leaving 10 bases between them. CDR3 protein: CSARVPGDSYNEQFF. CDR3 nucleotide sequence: TGCAGTGCTAGAGTCCCCGGGGACTCCTACAATGAGCAGTTCTTC.

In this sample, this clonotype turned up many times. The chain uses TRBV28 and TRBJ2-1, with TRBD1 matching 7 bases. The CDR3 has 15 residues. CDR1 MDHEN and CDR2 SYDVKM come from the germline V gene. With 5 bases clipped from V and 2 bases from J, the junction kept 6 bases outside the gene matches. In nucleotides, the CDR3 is TGTGCCAGCAGTGGACAGGCCGGGACCTACAATGAGCAGTTCTTC. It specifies CASSGQAGTYNEQFF. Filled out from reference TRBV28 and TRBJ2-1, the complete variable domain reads DVKVTQSSRYLVKRTGEKVFLECVQDMDHENMFWYRQDPGLGLRLIYFSYDVKMKEKGDIPEGYSVSREKKERFSLILESASTNQTSMYLCASSGQAGTYNEQFFGPGTRLTVL.

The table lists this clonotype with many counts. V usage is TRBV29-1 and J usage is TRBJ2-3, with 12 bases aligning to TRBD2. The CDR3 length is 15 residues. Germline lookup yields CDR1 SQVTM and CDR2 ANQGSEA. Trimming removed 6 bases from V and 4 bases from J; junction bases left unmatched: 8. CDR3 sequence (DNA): TGCAGCGTAGAGGGACTAGCGGGTGTCCCAGATACGCAGTATTTT. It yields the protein CSVEGLAGVPDTQYF.

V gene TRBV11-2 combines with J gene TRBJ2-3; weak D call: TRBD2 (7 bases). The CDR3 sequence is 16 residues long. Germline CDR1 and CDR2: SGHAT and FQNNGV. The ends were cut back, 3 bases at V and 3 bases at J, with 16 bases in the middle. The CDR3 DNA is TGTGCCAGCAGCTTCGGGTGGCGGGGGACAACAGATACGCAGTATTTT. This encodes CASSFGWRGTTDTQYF.

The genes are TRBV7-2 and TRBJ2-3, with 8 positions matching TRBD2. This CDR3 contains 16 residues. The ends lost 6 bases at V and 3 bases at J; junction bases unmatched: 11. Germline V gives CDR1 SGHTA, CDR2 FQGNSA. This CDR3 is CASRPGLVGGTDTQYF. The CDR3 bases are TGTGCCAGCAGACCGGGACTAGTGGGAGGAACAGATACGCAGTATTTT.